One sample yielded the 9 T cell receptor beta chains listed below, sequenced in a study of tumor-infiltrating lymphocytes in primary liver carcinoma. The tissue used was unsorted bulk material of about 19-30 mg. RNA and DNA were co-extracted from it with the AllPrep DNA/RNA mini kit. Researchers generated TCR beta cDNA from approximately 500 ng of total RNA, relying on a constant-region primer. Slightly modified ARM-PCR with three nested multiplex PCR rounds yielded TCR beta libraries. Researchers ran the first two PCR rounds for 9 to 10 cycles each with TRBV1-TRBV30 forward primers and a C-beta reverse primer. TCRdb passed the multiplex PCR reads through MiXCR, listing each CDR3 protein once. This table has fewer than 90,000 distinct CDR3 sequences, 72% appearing once. The sequenced material came from liver tumor tissue from sampling region 1. Subset specified: tumor region T1, superior pole. These receptors originate from a man aged 35 to 55 with primary liver carcinoma and hepatitis B virus infection.

To note about this clonotype: An end of the junction differs from the germline gene, which may be a read error. Here the CDR3 reads CASSLRTSGSTDTQYF. Here the CDR3 DNA reads TGTGCCAGCAGCTTGCGGACTAGCGGTAGCACAGACACGCAGTATTTT. The chain is built from TRBV5-4 and TRBJ2-3; TRBD2 matches at 10 bases. The CDR3 runs 16 residues. Germline V gene sequence: CDR1 SGHNT, CDR2 YYREEE (reference sequence).

As for this clonotype: The junction shows a germline mismatch at one end, possibly a read error. The chain has TRBV4-2 and TRBJ2-1; possible D gene TRBD2, 7 bases. CDR3 length equals 16 residues. Germline V lookup: CDR1 LGHNA, CDR2 YNFKEQ. The CDR3 spells CASSETSRGPGDEKFF. The CDR3 bases are TGTGCCAGCAGCGAGACTAGCAGGGGTCCTGGCGATGAGAAGTTCTTC.

To note about this clonotype: A much more abundant neighbour one base away suggests this may be a read error. This chain connects TRBV28 to TRBJ1-1; 7 bases map to TRBD1. Per germline, CDR1 MDHEN and CDR2 SYDVKM. The V segment lost 6 bases and the J segment 4 bases; nucleotides outside the gene matches: 20. This CDR3 has 18 residues. Here the CDR3 reads CASSSASLMDRRGTEAFF. Written as DNA, the CDR3 is TGTGCCAGCAGCTCTGCCTCACTCATGGACAGGAGAGGCACTGAAGCTTTCTTT.

This clonotype was recorded only once. At one boundary the junction diverges from the germline segment, which might be a read error. J is TRBJ2-5 and V is TRBV29-1, with TRBD1 matching over 7 bases. This CDR3 is built from 14 residues. Looked up from germline, CDR1 is SQVTM and CDR2 is ANQGSEA. The DNA of the CDR3 is TGCAGCGTTGGGACCTCAGGGGGACGAGAGATCCAGTACTTC. Protein product: CSVGTSGGREIQYF.

With respect to this clonotype: The junction does not match germline at one end; this may be a read error. This chain connects TRBV6-1 to TRBJ1-4; TRBD1 might be the D (5 bases). Germline V gene data show CDR1 as MNHNS and CDR2 as SASEGT. The CDR3 runs 14 residues. Here the CDR3 DNA reads TGCGCCAGCAGTGGGGAAGGGGCGAATGAACAACTGTTTTTT. This encodes CASSGEGANEQLFF.

This clonotype was seen more than once but under ten times. V is TRBV7-3 and J is TRBJ2-2; a weak D match, TRBD1 (6 bases). The CDR3 runs to 16 residues. V was clipped by 4 bases and J by 5 bases, with 17 bases between them. Germline CDR1 SGHTA, CDR2 FQGTGA. The CDR3 sequence is CASSSGPRDNTGELFF. CDR3 nucleotides: TGTGCCAGCAGCTCGGGCCCTCGGGACAATACCGGGGAGCTGTTTTTT.

The chain uses TRBV7-3 and TRBJ1-1; D gene unclear. V was trimmed by 6 bases and J by 3 bases, leaving 14 bases between them. CDR1 is SGHTA, CDR2 FQGTGA, per germline. The CDR3 has 14 residues. CDR3 DNA sequence: TGTGCCAGCAGGCAGTCGGCGGAGGACACTGAAGCTTTCTTT. Amino acids: CASRQSAEDTEAFF.

Comment on this clonotype: Given a much more abundant clone one base away, this may be a read error. The chain recombines TRBV25-1 with TRBJ2-7; D possibly corresponds to TRBD2 (6 bases). Trimming pared 8 bases from V and 0 bases from J, leaving 14 bases between. This CDR3 contains 14 residues. Germline CDR1 is MGHDK and CDR2 is SYGVNS. The CDR3 DNA reads as TGTGCCAGCGGCAATCTAGCGACCTCCTACGAGCAGTACTTC. Residues: CASGNLATSYEQYF.

Turning to this clonotype: One junction end does not reproduce the germline sequence, and a read error may be involved. The chain has TRBV7-9 and TRBJ2-1, with TRBD2 matching over 9 bases. Germline loops: CDR1 SEHNR, CDR2 FQNEAQ (reference sequence). The CDR3 has 17 amino acids. This CDR3 is CASSLGLADPGDDERSF. CDR3 sequence (DNA): TGTGCCAGCAGCTTAGGACTAGCGGACCCCGGGGACGATGAGCGGTCCTTC.